Listed below are T cell receptor beta chains from one sample, sequenced in a study of lymphopenia after photon versus proton radiotherapy. The method was immunoSEQ multiplex PCR; TCRdb's version includes in-frame clones alone and lacks a portion of them. Here the sample spans 20,000 to 30,000 clones, over 80% being singletons. The sequenced sample was peripheral blood, obtained from a patient treated with proton-based radiotherapy. Receptor source: a woman between 70 and 85 years old with pancreatic cancer. Each CDR3 is given with its conserved first and last residue. Fields, in order: J gene, clone size, V gene, D gene, CDR3 protein, CDR3 DNA. D genes are given only for firm matches. For some rows the clone size is stated as once, few or many, or as a class when expanded; others skip it.

>TRBJ1-1|.|TRBV6-1|.
CASSEKQDSEAFF
TGTGCCAGCAGTGAAAAACAGGACTCTGAAGCTTTCTTT
>TRBJ1-6|.|TRBV28|TRBD1
CASTNLGTGRSRDSPLHF
TGTGCCAGCACCAACCTCGGGACAGGGAGGAGTAGGGATTCACCCCTCCACTTT
>TRBJ2-5|.|TRBV29-1|TRBD2
CSVVGGRGQETQYF
TGCAGCGTTGTGGGCGGGAGGGGGCAAGAGACCCAGTACTTC
>TRBJ1-5|.|TRBV7-2|.
CASSLSAGAQPQHF
TGTGCCAGCAGCTTATCGGCAGGGGCTCAGCCCCAGCATTTT
>TRBJ2-1|.|TRBV6-5|TRBD2
CASSYSASGTYNEQFF
TGTGCCAGCAGTTACTCGGCTAGCGGGACCTACAATGAGCAGTTCTTC
>TRBJ1-2|once|TRBV28|TRBD1
CASSIRGPGTYGYTF
TGTGCCAGCAGTATAAGGGGGCCAGGGACCTATGGCTACACCTTC
>TRBJ1-2|once|TRBV5-4|TRBD1
CASSPGQNYGYTF
TGTGCCAGCAGCCCGGGACAGAACTATGGCTACACCTTC
>TRBJ2-1|.|TRBV29-1|.
CSVEGARRAGEQFF
TGCAGCGTTGAAGGCGCGCGGAGGGCCGGCGAGCAGTTCTTC
>TRBJ2-2|.|TRBV28|.
CASSLKTGELFF
TGTGCCAGCAGTCTCAAAACCGGGGAGCTGTTTTTT
>TRBJ2-7|.|TRBV5-1|TRBD2
CASSLTRGRPPYEQYF
TGCGCCAGCAGCTTGACTCGCGGGAGGCCTCCCTACGAGCAGTACTTC
>TRBJ1-2|once|TRBV4-2|.
CASSGQRGAIGYGYTF
TGTGCCAGCAGCGGCCAGCGGGGGGCCATTGGGTATGGCTACACCTTC
>TRBJ2-3|.|TRBV13|TRBD2
CASSVLAGPTDTQYF
TGTGCCAGCAGCGTCCTAGCGGGCCCCACAGATACGCAGTATTTT
>TRBJ1-3|.|TRBV30|.
CAWDRRFSGNTIYF
TGTGCCTGGGACCGACGGTTCTCTGGAAACACCATATATTTT
>TRBJ1-5|.|TRBV30|.
CAWSGGPNQPQHF
TGTGCCTGGAGCGGGGGACCCAATCAGCCCCAGCATTTT
>TRBJ2-3|.|TRBV9|TRBD2
CASSVGVAGVGTAQYF
TGTGCCAGCAGCGTTGGGGTAGCGGGAGTGGGGACAGCGCAGTATTTT
>TRBJ2-4|.|TRBV27|.
CASSAGSSAKNIQYF
TGTGCCAGCAGTGCAGGGTCGTCTGCCAAAAACATTCAGTACTTC
>TRBJ2-7|few|TRBV27|.
CASSLTGGEQYF
TGTGCCAGCAGTTTAACGGGTGGCGAGCAGTACTTC
>TRBJ2-3|once|TRBV7-9|.
CASSSSPTGTDTQYF
TGTGCCAGCAGCTCGTCCCCGACAGGCACAGATACGCAGTATTTT
>TRBJ2-7|.|TRBV30|.
CAWSYPVAGVSAEQYF
TGTGCCTGGAGCTATCCGGTTGCAGGGGTTAGCGCCGAGCAGTACTTC
>TRBJ1-2|.|TRBV19|.
CASSIRASANYGYTF
TGTGCCAGTAGTATAAGGGCATCAGCTAACTATGGCTACACCTTC
>TRBJ2-1|.|TRBV6-4|TRBD2
CASSVSGTSHEQFF
TGTGCCAGCAGCGTTAGCGGGACCTCCCATGAGCAGTTCTTC
>TRBJ2-3|once|TRBV5-7|TRBD1
CASSMGQGVRSTDTQYF
TGTGCCAGCAGCATGGGACAGGGTGTTCGTAGCACAGATACGCAGTATTTT
>TRBJ2-7|medium-sized|TRBV4-3|.
CASSQDRRPEQYF
TGCGCCAGCAGCCAAGATCGCCGCCCCGAGCAGTACTTC
>TRBJ2-2|once|TRBV5-1|TRBD1
CASRPGQGINTGELFF
TGCGCCAGCCGACCGGGACAGGGAATTAACACCGGGGAGCTGTTTTTT
>TRBJ2-5|.|TRBV6-6|TRBD1
CASSGDRDRETQYF
TGTGCCAGCAGTGGGGACCGGGACAGAGAGACCCAGTACTTC
>TRBJ2-5|.|TRBV7-2|TRBD1
CASSLQGQGQETQYF
TGTGCCAGCAGCTTACAAGGACAGGGCCAAGAGACCCAGTACTTC
>TRBJ1-2|.|TRBV28|TRBD1
CASSRGQAGLTNYGYTF
TGTGCCAGCAGTCGGGGACAGGCCGGGCTTACTAACTATGGCTACACCTTC
>TRBJ2-2|.|TRBV19|TRBD2
CASSTGTKNTGELFF
TGTGCCAGTAGTACAGGGACTAAGAACACCGGGGAGCTGTTTTTT
>TRBJ2-2|.|TRBV18|.
CASSASGGTGELFF
TGTGCCAGCTCAGCATCCGGGGGCACCGGGGAGCTGTTTTTT
>TRBJ2-6|.|TRBV15|.
CATSRGAGSSGANVLTF
TGTGCCACCAGCAGAGGGGCAGGCAGCTCTGGGGCCAACGTCCTGACTTTC
>TRBJ2-2|once|TRBV28|.
CASRGGRSNTGELFF
TGTGCCAGCAGAGGAGGGCGGAGTAACACCGGGGAGCTGTTTTTT
>TRBJ2-5|.|TRBV6-5|TRBD2
CASSLGTSKETQYF
TGTGCCAGCAGCCTTGGGACTAGCAAAGAGACCCAGTACTTC
>TRBJ2-1|.|TRBV14|TRBD2
CASSQTTGLAGGLSNEQFF
TGTGCCAGCAGCCAAACCACGGGACTAGCGGGGGGCCTCTCCAATGAGCAGTTCTTC
>TRBJ2-1|.|TRBV27|.
CASSLSRYNEQFF
TGTGCCAGCAGTTTATCGCGTTACAATGAGCAGTTCTTC
>TRBJ2-7|.|TRBV7-3|.
CASSLSSGFYEQYF
TGTGCCAGCAGCTTAAGTAGCGGTTTCTACGAGCAGTACTTC
>TRBJ2-1|.|TRBV5-1|TRBD2
CASSRGLAWGNSSYNEQFF
TGCGCCAGCAGCAGAGGACTAGCGTGGGGGAATAGCTCCTACAATGAGCAGTTCTTC
>TRBJ2-5|.|TRBV28|TRBD1
CASSLNRDRGSRTQYF
TGTGCCAGCAGTTTAAATAGGGACAGGGGCTCCCGAACCCAGTACTTC
>TRBJ1-5|.|TRBV27|TRBD1
CASSWTGGNQPQHF
TGTGCCAGCAGTTGGACAGGGGGCAATCAGCCCCAGCATTTT
>TRBJ2-5|.|TRBV7-7|TRBD1
CASSLRDRPIQETQYF
TGTGCTAGCAGCTTAAGGGACAGGCCGATCCAAGAGACCCAGTACTTC
>TRBJ2-7|.|TRBV28|.
CASSLLVAASYEQYF
TGTGCCAGCAGTTTATTGGTAGCGGCTTCCTACGAGCAGTACTTC
>TRBJ1-1|.|TRBV27|.
CASNARMNTEAFF
TGTGCCAGCAACGCCAGAATGAACACTGAAGCTTTCTTT
>TRBJ1-2|.|TRBV21-1|.
CASTDPNYGYTF
TGTGCCAGCACTGATCCTAACTATGGCTACACCTTC
>TRBJ2-3|.|TRBV28|.
CASFGGPTDTQYF
TGTGCCAGCTTCGGGGGGCCCACAGATACGCAGTATTTT
>TRBJ2-3|.|TRBV4-1|.
CASSQHGTPSDTQYF
TGCGCCAGCAGCCAACACGGGACTCCTTCCGATACGCAGTATTTT
>TRBJ1-1|.|TRBV11-3|.
CASSPLGRGTNTEAFF
TGTGCCAGCAGCCCCCTTGGGAGGGGGACGAACACTGAAGCTTTCTTT
>TRBJ1-6|.|TRBV21-1|.
CASSKMGTNSPLHF
TGTGCCAGCAGCAAGATGGGGACTAATTCACCCCTCCACTTT
>TRBJ2-7|.|TRBV6-5|.
CASSSIDGTYEQYF
TGTGCCAGCAGTTCGATTGACGGAACCTACGAGCAGTACTTC
>TRBJ1-5|few|TRBV7-2|.
CASGGGTGQPQHF
TGTGCCAGCGGAGGGGGAACGGGCCAGCCCCAGCATTTT
>TRBJ2-6|.|TRBV10-3|.
CATSSSGANVLTF
TGTGCCACAAGCAGCTCTGGGGCCAACGTCCTGACTTTC
>TRBJ2-1|.|TRBV11-2|TRBD2
CASSSGLASYNEQFF
TGTGCCAGCAGCTCAGGACTAGCCTCCTACAATGAGCAGTTCTTC
>TRBJ2-2|once|TRBV19|.
CASIRQANTGELFF
TGTGCCAGTATACGACAGGCTAACACCGGGGAGCTGTTTTTT
>TRBJ1-2|few|TRBV5-1|TRBD1
CASSLGTGGSYGYTF
TGCGCCAGCAGCTTGGGGACAGGGGGCTCCTATGGCTACACCTTC
>TRBJ1-1|large|TRBV19|.
CASSIDPGENTEAFF
TGTGCCAGTAGTATAGATCCAGGGGAGAACACTGAAGCTTTCTTT
>TRBJ1-5|.|TRBV19|.
CASSSQISNQPQHF
TGTGCCAGTAGTTCACAGATTAGCAATCAGCCCCAGCATTTT
>TRBJ1-5|once|TRBV7-6|.
CASSLEVGNQPQHF
TGTGCCAGCAGCTTAGAGGTCGGCAATCAGCCCCAGCATTTT
>TRBJ1-1|.|TRBV6-5|.
CASRGVNTEAFF
TGTGCCAGCAGGGGGGTGAACACTGAAGCTTTCTTT
>TRBJ2-1|once|TRBV4-2|TRBD2
CASVFRAGGVYNEQFF
TGTGCCAGCGTCTTTAGGGCGGGAGGAGTTTACAATGAGCAGTTCTTC
>TRBJ2-3|.|TRBV9|.
CASSVDVDTQYF
TGTGCCAGCAGCGTAGATGTAGATACGCAGTATTTT
>TRBJ2-7|few|TRBV10-1|TRBD2
CASSESTPTSGERDYEQYF
TGCGCCAGCAGTGAGAGTACGCCGACTAGCGGGGAGCGCGACTACGAGCAGTACTTC
>TRBJ1-3|.|TRBV14|.
CASSRKQSSGNTIYF
TGTGCCAGCAGTCGTAAACAGTCCTCTGGAAACACCATATATTTT